These T cell receptor beta chains were read from a single sample in a study of cytomegalovirus exposure and HLA in healthy donors. Profiling relied on immunoSEQ multiplex PCR, and the TCRdb table lists in-frame clones only, not all of them. The sample has roughly 100,000 clones, roughly four fifths seen once. Sequences were obtained from PBMCs. The receptors were sampled from a woman aged 45 to 65 in good health and CMV-seropositive. Each CDR3 is given with its conserved first and last residue. The D gene is left open where the match is weak. Rows give clone size only sometimes, using once, few, many, or a class for an expanded clone.

>.|TRBJ2-5|TRBV7-8|.
CASSFRTGGPRSQYF
TGTGCCAGCAGCTTTCGTACGGGGGGCCCGAGGTCCCAGTACTTC
>few|TRBJ2-2|TRBV7-2|.
CASSLLGGEYTGELFF
TGTGCCAGCAGCTTACTGGGCGGGGAGTACACCGGGGAGCTGTTTTTT
>.|TRBJ2-7|TRBV7-3|TRBD1
CASSSGTGNEQYF
TGTGCCAGCAGCTCCGGGACAGGGAACGAGCAGTACTTC
>.|TRBJ1-2|TRBV2|.
CASSATGGWHGYTF
TGTGCCAGCAGCGCAACCGGGGGTTGGCATGGCTACACCTTC
>.|TRBJ2-5|TRBV11-2|.
CASSPQGRAETQYF
TGTGCCAGCAGCCCTCAGGGGAGGGCGGAGACCCAGTACTTC
>.|TRBJ1-5|TRBV5-5|TRBD1
CASSMDRDQPQHF
TGTGCCAGCAGCATGGACAGGGATCAGCCCCAGCATTTT
>.|TRBJ2-1|TRBV5-4|.
CASSLAPGTGSYNEQFF
TGTGCCAGCAGCTTGGCTCCAGGAACAGGCTCCTACAATGAGCAGTTCTTC
>.|TRBJ2-7|TRBV7-6|.
CASSFYPSNRDEQYF
TGTGCCAGCAGCTTTTACCCTTCTAACAGAGACGAGCAGTACTTC
>few|TRBJ1-1|TRBV2|.
CASSFDTNTEAFF
TGTGCCAGCAGCTTTGACACGAACACTGAAGCTTTCTTT
>.|TRBJ2-5|TRBV28|TRBD2
CASSRLSGGETQYF
TGTGCCAGCAGTCGCCTCAGCGGGGGAGAGACCCAGTACTTC
>.|TRBJ1-2|TRBV9|TRBD1
CASSVGGGSNYGYTF
TGTGCCAGCAGCGTAGGAGGGGGCTCTAACTATGGCTACACCTTC
>.|TRBJ1-6|TRBV27|.
CASSLQLLGFFGSSPLHF
TGTGCCAGCAGTTTACAGCTTCTCGGATTCTTCGGGAGTTCACCCCTCCACTTT
>.|TRBJ2-7|TRBV5-1|.
CASAEGRTYEQYF
TGCGCCAGCGCGGAGGGCAGGACCTACGAGCAGTACTTC
>few|TRBJ1-1|TRBV18|TRBD1
CASSETGYAEAFF
TGTGCCAGCTCAGAGACAGGGTACGCTGAAGCTTTCTTT
>.|TRBJ1-1|TRBV11-1|.
CASSLVPQGNTEAFF
TGTGCCAGCAGCTTAGTTCCTCAGGGGAACACTGAAGCTTTCTTT
>.|TRBJ2-5|TRBV7-2|TRBD2
CASSDRPSGGAGETQYF
TGTGCCAGCAGCGATAGACCTAGCGGGGGGGCGGGGGAGACCCAGTACTTC
>.|TRBJ1-2|TRBV7-9|.
CASSPPGAASYGYTF
TGTGCCAGCAGCCCCCCTGGGGCAGCTAGCTATGGCTACACCTTC
>.|TRBJ2-1|TRBV18|.
CATYPGGMAEQFF
TGTGCCACCTATCCAGGGGGGATGGCTGAGCAGTTCTTC
>.|TRBJ1-1|TRBV6-1|.
CASSEAPGFTEAFF
TGTGCCAGCAGTGAAGCGCCGGGGTTCACTGAAGCTTTCTTT
>.|TRBJ2-4|TRBV5-4|TRBD2
CASSPRGGTPLAKNIQYF
TGTGCCAGCAGCCCCCGGGGGGGGACACCCTTAGCCAAAAACATTCAGTACTTC
>.|TRBJ1-1|TRBV10-3|TRBD1
CAISRTGATNTEAFF
TGTGCCATCAGTCGGACAGGGGCTACGAACACTGAAGCTTTCTTT
>.|TRBJ2-3|TRBV10-3|.
CAIRSSTDTQYF
TGTGCCATCAGATCTAGCACAGATACGCAGTATTTT
>.|TRBJ1-4|TRBV5-5|.
CASSSDLQGTNEKLFF
TGTGCCAGCAGCTCGGACCTACAGGGAACTAATGAAAAACTGTTTTTT
>.|TRBJ2-2|TRBV13|.
CASSPLSGELFF
TGTGCCAGCAGCCCCTTGTCCGGGGAGCTGTTTTTT
>few|TRBJ2-3|TRBV4-3|.
CASSQRGWGTDTQYF
TGCGCCAGCAGCCAGAGGGGGTGGGGCACAGATACGCAGTATTTT
>once|TRBJ2-7|TRBV28|.
CASSLSPSYEQYF
TGTGCCAGCAGTTTATCCCCCTCCTACGAGCAGTACTTC
>.|TRBJ1-5|TRBV27|.
CASSLIGEPQHF
TGTGCCAGCAGTTTGATCGGAGAGCCCCAGCATTTT
>.|TRBJ1-6|TRBV4-1|TRBD1
CASSSEPGQGAPLHF
TGCGCCAGCAGCTCCGAGCCGGGACAGGGGGCACCCCTCCACTTT
>.|TRBJ2-7|TRBV27|TRBD2
CASSLGRGAKLYEQYF
TGTGCCAGCAGTTTAGGGCGGGGGGCCAAGCTCTACGAGCAGTACTTC
>.|TRBJ2-1|TRBV12-2|.
CASRLHYRQGHVKSREQFF
TGTGCAAGTCGCCTCCATTACCGACAGGGTCATGTCAAATCCCGTGAGCAGTTCTTC
>.|TRBJ1-1|TRBV19|.
CASKTGRRNTEAFF
TGTGCCAGTAAGACGGGGAGGAGGAACACTGAAGCTTTCTTT
>.|TRBJ2-7|TRBV30|.
CAWSVQARAAYEQYF
TGTGCCTGGAGTGTGCAGGCCAGGGCAGCCTACGAGCAGTACTTC
>.|TRBJ1-1|TRBV28|.
CASRESSTEAFF
TGTGCCAGCAGAGAGTCGAGCACTGAAGCTTTCTTT
>once|TRBJ2-3|TRBV19|.
CASRGATGRALGAPDTQYF
TGTGCCAGTAGGGGGGCCACAGGTCGAGCCCTGGGGGCCCCAGATACGCAGTATTTT
>.|TRBJ2-7|TRBV7-9|.
CASSSKTASYEQYF
TGTGCCAGCAGTTCTAAAACTGCCTCCTACGAGCAGTACTTC
>.|TRBJ2-1|TRBV19|TRBD1
CASKGTGEYNEQFF
TGTGCCAGTAAGGGGACAGGAGAGTACAATGAGCAGTTCTTC
>.|TRBJ2-3|TRBV28|.
CASNGAVVDTQYF
TGTGCCAGCAATGGGGCGGTGGTGGATACGCAGTATTTT
>.|TRBJ1-4|TRBV9|TRBD1
CASSVRQGEKLFF
TGTGCCAGCAGCGTAAGACAGGGTGAAAAACTGTTTTTT
>.|TRBJ1-3|TRBV30|.
CAWGQPASGNTIYF
TGTGCCTGGGGACAGCCAGCCTCTGGAAACACCATATATTTT
>few|TRBJ2-2|TRBV4-3|.
CASSQEDTTGELFF
TGCGCCAGCAGCCAAGAAGACACCACCGGGGAGCTGTTTTTT
>.|TRBJ1-1|TRBV9|TRBD1
CASSVGGGQVTEAFF
TGTGCCAGCAGCGTAGGGGGAGGACAGGTCACTGAAGCTTTCTTT
>.|TRBJ2-1|TRBV7-9|TRBD1
CASSFGTGTNEQFF
TGTGCCAGCAGCTTCGGGACAGGAACCAATGAGCAGTTCTTC
>many|TRBJ2-1|TRBV7-9|TRBD1
CASSFRTGSNEQFF
TGTGCCAGCAGCTTTAGGACAGGGAGTAATGAGCAGTTCTTC
>.|TRBJ2-5|TRBV27|.
CASSLNGGYEETQYF
TGTGCCAGCAGTTTAAACGGGGGTTACGAGGAGACCCAGTACTTC
>.|TRBJ2-3|TRBV7-8|TRBD1
CASSLGDRTTDTQYF
TGTGCCAGCAGCTTAGGGGACAGGACCACAGATACGCAGTATTTT
>few|TRBJ1-2|TRBV7-2|.
CASSEQGIVYGYTF
TGTGCCAGCAGTGAACAGGGCATAGTCTATGGCTACACCTTC
>.|TRBJ2-3|TRBV29-1|.
CSDQTRFTDTQYF
TGCAGCGACCAGACTAGGTTCACAGATACGCAGTATTTT
>.|TRBJ2-2|TRBV7-9|.
CASSARGAATGELFF
TGTGCCAGCAGCGCTCGGGGGGCAGCCACCGGGGAGCTGTTTTTT
>.|TRBJ1-3|TRBV19|.
CASNPLGPGNTIYF
TGTGCCAGTAATCCCCTGGGGCCTGGAAACACCATATATTTT
>.|TRBJ1-6|TRBV30|.
CAWSGGGKDNSPLHF
TGTGCCTGGAGTGGAGGGGGAAAGGATAATTCACCCCTCCACTTT
>.|TRBJ2-1|TRBV4-1|TRBD2
CASSQLAGGRFFYNEQFF
TGCGCCAGCAGCCAACTAGCGGGGGGGAGATTCTTCTACAATGAGCAGTTCTTC
>.|TRBJ2-3|TRBV4-1|.
CASSQDELGAATDTQYF
TGCGCCAGCAGCCAAGATGAGTTAGGGGCCGCGACAGATACGCAGTATTTT
>once|TRBJ1-5|TRBV15|.
CATRRGYSNQPQHF
TGTGCCACCAGGCGAGGTTATAGCAATCAGCCCCAGCATTTT
>.|TRBJ1-6|TRBV7-3|.
CASSLEISYNSPLHF
TGTGCCAGCAGCCTCGAGATCTCCTATAATTCACCCCTCCACTTT
>few|TRBJ1-5|TRBV5-8|.
CASSSTNQPQHF
TGTGCCAGCAGCTCTACCAATCAGCCCCAGCATTTT